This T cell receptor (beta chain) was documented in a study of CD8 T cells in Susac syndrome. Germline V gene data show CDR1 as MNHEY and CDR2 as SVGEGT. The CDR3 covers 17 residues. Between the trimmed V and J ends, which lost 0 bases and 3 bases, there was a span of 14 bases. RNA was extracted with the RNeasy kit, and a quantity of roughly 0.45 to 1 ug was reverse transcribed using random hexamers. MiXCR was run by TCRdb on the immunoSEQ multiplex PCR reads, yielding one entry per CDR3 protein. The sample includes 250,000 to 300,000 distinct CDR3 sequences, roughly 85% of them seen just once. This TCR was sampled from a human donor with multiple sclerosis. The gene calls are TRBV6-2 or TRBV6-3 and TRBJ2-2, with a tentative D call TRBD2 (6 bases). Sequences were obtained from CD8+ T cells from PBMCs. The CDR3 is CASSYSIGTSYTGELFF. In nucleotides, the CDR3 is TGTGCCAGCAGTTACTCGATTGGGACTTCATACACCGGGGAGCTGTTTTTT.